This entry concerns a single TCR beta chain. The sample is drawn from a study of patients and donors after allogeneic stem cell transplantation. TCRdb fed the RT-PCR reads into MiXCR, producing one record per CDR3 protein. The sample has roughly 960,000 distinct CDR3 sequences, roughly 18% seen once. Per germline, CDR1 KGHDR and CDR2 SFDVKD. The germline V and J ends were trimmed by 5 bases and 3 bases, with 9 bases remaining between them. This CDR3 is built from 13 residues. Sequenced: blood, either unsorted or a sorted T cell fraction (not recorded which). J is TRBJ1-1 and V is TRBV24-1, with D possibly matching TRBD1 (5 bases). The sequence derives from a human donor who was either an allogeneic HSCT recipient or a stem cell or donor lymphocyte infusion donor (not recorded which). It is not recorded whose cells these are; they may come from a transplant donor. CDR3 in DNA: TGTGCCACCAGTGGTTTCAGGGACACTGAAGCTTTCTTT. This translates into CATSGFRDTEAFF.